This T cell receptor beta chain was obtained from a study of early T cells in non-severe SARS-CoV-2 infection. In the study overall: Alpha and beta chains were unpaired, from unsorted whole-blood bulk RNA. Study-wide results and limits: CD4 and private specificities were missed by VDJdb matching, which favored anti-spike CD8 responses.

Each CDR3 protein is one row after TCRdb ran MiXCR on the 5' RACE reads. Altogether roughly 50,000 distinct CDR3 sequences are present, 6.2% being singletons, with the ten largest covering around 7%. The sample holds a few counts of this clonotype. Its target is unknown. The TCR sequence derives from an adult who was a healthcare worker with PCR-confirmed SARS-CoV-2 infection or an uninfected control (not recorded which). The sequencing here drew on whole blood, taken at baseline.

For the CDR3, the DNA is TGTGCCAGCAGTTTAAAGGGAATAGGTTCCTACGAGCAGTACTTC. Translating it yields CASSLKGIGSYEQYF. The chain couples TRBV28 to TRBJ2-7; D unresolved. CDR1 is MDHEN and CDR2 is SYDVKM in the germline V gene. This CDR3 region has 15 residues. V gave up 2 bases and J gave up 1 base, with 12 bases separating them.